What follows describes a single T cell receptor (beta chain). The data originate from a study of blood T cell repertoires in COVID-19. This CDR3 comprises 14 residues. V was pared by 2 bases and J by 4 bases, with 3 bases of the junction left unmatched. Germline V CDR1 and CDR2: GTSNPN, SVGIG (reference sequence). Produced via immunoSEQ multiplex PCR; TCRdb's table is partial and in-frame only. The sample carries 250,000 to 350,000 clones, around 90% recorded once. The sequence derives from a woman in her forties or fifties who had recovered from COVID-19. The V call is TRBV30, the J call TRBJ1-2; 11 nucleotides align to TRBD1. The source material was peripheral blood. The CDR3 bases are TGTGCCTGGAGTCGGACAGGGGGCTCCTATGGCTACACCTTC. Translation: CAWSRTGGSYGYTF.